The T cell receptor (beta chain) described here comes from a study of blood T cell repertoires in COVID-19. Study summary: Both acute and convalescent COVID-19 samples were obtained from the United States, Italy and Spain. In each case, the material was cDNA or gDNA derived from T cells, B-cell-depleted T cells, or PBMCs.

As originally analysed: Reference gene primer amplification in the assay estimated nucleated cell counts. Here immunoSEQ multiplex PCR was the method, and the copy in TCRdb shows in-frame clones only, minus some. The DNA gave D and trimming, while V, J and clone size come from that table. The table includes more than 250,000 clones, roughly 84% detected once. Sequenced input: peripheral blood. This receptor was obtained from a man aged 50-59 years with active or convalescent COVID-19.

CDR3 loop: CASSTTGVANYGYTF. The CDR3 DNA reads TGTGCCAGTAGTACTACAGGGGTTGCTAACTATGGCTACACCTTC. This sequence joins TRBV19 and TRBJ1-2; 7 nucleotides line up with TRBD1. CDR1 and CDR2 (germline): LNHDA, SQIVND (reference sequence). The CDR3 runs to 15 residues. The V and J ends lost 4 bases and 0 bases, in that order; junction bases with no gene match: 5.